The clone carrying this T cell receptor (beta chain) was seen repeatedly, ten times or more. Its antigen is not identified. Study-wide findings and caveats: The larger-cohort validation was restricted to a single TCR beta V-J rearrangement rather than whole repertoires.

Each CDR3 protein is one row after TCRdb ran MiXCR on the 5' RACE reads. The sample lists about 54,000 distinct CDR3 sequences, 17% occurring once. Losses at the gene ends were 1 base for V and 5 bases for J; bases not matched to a gene: 5. The length of the CDR3 is 16 residues. The germline V gene encodes CDR1 DFQATT and CDR2 SNEGSKA (reference sequence). The chain uses TRBV20-1 and TRBJ2-5; 15 positions agree with TRBD2. The receptor was derived from a female donor with breast cancer. The sequenced material came from naive CD4+ T cells sorted from blood. Sample subset: naive CD4+ T cells, CD4+CD45RA+CD25-. CDR3 in DNA: TGCAGTGCTAGAGGGACTAGCGGGAGGGCCTTGGAGACCCAGTACTTC. Encoded protein: CSARGTSGRALETQYF.